The rows below give T cell receptor beta chains drawn from one sample of a study of beta chain features in type 1 diabetes. Sequencing was performed with immunoSEQ multiplex PCR; in TCRdb, only in-frame clones are kept and a portion is missing. Altogether about 930,000 clones are present, about a sixth being singletons, with the ten largest covering about 0.02%. The sample taken for sequencing was naive CD4+ T cells from blood. The receptors shown here come from a woman in her late teens or twenties in good health. Each CDR3 is given without its conserved first and last residue. Each record gives: CDR3 length, J gene, V gene, CDR3 protein.

length: 12; J: TRBJ1-2; V: TRBV5-5; CDR3: ASSQGSQNYGYT
length: 14; J: TRBJ2-3; V: TRBV15; CDR3: ATRGRERGSEGKQY
length: 11; J: TRBJ1-2; V: TRBV2; CDR3: ASSETGDYGYT
length: 14; J: TRBJ2-7; V: TRBV2; CDR3: ASSEASDRAPYEQY
length: 11; J: TRBJ1-2; V: TRBV28; CDR3: ASSPDTNYGYT
length: 11; J: TRBJ2-4; V: TRBV11-2; CDR3: ASSLVQTIIQY
length: 11; J: TRBJ2-5; V: TRBV27; CDR3: ASRKTSQETQY
length: 12; J: TRBJ2-3; V: TRBV7-2; CDR3: ASSLIPSTDTQY
length: 13; J: TRBJ2-5; V: TRBV6-5; CDR3: ASSQRIAGWKTQY
length: 10; J: TRBJ2-3; V: TRBV6-5; CDR3: ASNTLGGTQY
length: 12; J: TRBJ2-7; V: TRBV7-2; CDR3: ASSPSLDRYEQY
length: 11; J: TRBJ2-2; V: TRBV12-5; CDR3: ASGLFHTGELF
length: 12; J: TRBJ2-5; V: TRBV18; CDR3: ASSPGTGQETQY
length: 14; J: TRBJ2-3; V: TRBV5-1; CDR3: ASSLGASGSLDTQY
length: 16; J: TRBJ1-5; V: TRBV19; CDR3: ASSIWGRGRHRNQPQH
length: 12; J: TRBJ2-3; V: TRBV27; CDR3: ASSLRGQTDTQY
length: 11; J: TRBJ2-1; V: TRBV7-2; CDR3: ASSLADSNEQF
length: 12; J: TRBJ2-3; V: TRBV5-4; CDR3: ASSHTGGTDTQY
length: 14; J: TRBJ2-7; V: TRBV7-8; CDR3: ASSLRGRGRTYEQY
length: 14; J: TRBJ2-1; V: TRBV5-1; CDR3: ASSPGLAGGYNEQF
length: 13; J: TRBJ2-7; V: TRBV27; CDR3: ASSWNQGAVYEQY
length: 14; J: TRBJ2-3; V: TRBV11-2; CDR3: ASSSKASGGPDTQY
length: 9; J: TRBJ2-5; V: TRBV10-3; CDR3: AISEQETQY
length: 13; J: TRBJ1-2; V: TRBV9; CDR3: ASSVGSLQYYGYT
length: 11; J: TRBJ1-1; V: TRBV10-3; CDR3: AARDRVNTEAF
length: 15; J: TRBJ1-3; V: TRBV7-9; CDR3: ASSPNRARSSGNTIY
length: 12; J: TRBJ2-5; V: TRBV6-6; CDR3: ASRRSTGEETQY
length: 13; J: TRBJ2-7; V: TRBV19; CDR3: ASSQDRGRSYEQY
length: 14; J: TRBJ2-7; V: TRBV5-1; CDR3: ASSSTSGTEVYEQY